The 4 T cell receptor beta chains below were found in one sample sequenced in a study of cytomegalovirus exposure and HLA in healthy donors. Researchers ran the PCR with 60 Vbeta and 13 Jbeta primers. Clones were read by immunoSEQ multiplex PCR, and TCRdb kept only the in-frame ones, dropping some. The sample spans approximately 40,000 clones; the ten largest clones claim 5.5% to 6%. The sequenced sample consisted of PBMCs. Receptors originate from a human donor in good health.

V is TRBV4-1 and J is TRBJ1-1, with D uncertain. Germline CDR1 is MGHRA and CDR2 is YSYEKL. The V gene lost 0 bases and the J gene lost 10 bases, with 12 bases spanning the gap. CDR3 size: 13 residues. The CDR3 coding sequence is TGCGCCAGCAGCCAAGATGGGCAGAGACGAGCTTTCTTT. This translates into CASSQDGQRRAFF.

The V gene is TRBV6-6, the J gene TRBJ1-1; D gene uncertain. Per germline, CDR1 MNHNY and CDR2 SVGAGI (reference sequence). Trimming removed 0 bases at V and 5 bases at J, with 13 bases between. This CDR3 region has 15 residues. CDR3 coding DNA: TGTGCCAGCAGTTACTCGACCCGGCCGGGGACTGAAGCTTTCTTT. Amino acids: CASSYSTRPGTEAFF.

The chain joins TRBV9 to TRBJ2-1; D is ambiguous. This CDR3 contains 14 residues. V was clipped by 2 bases and J by 7 bases, with 13 bases between them. Germline V gives CDR1 SGDLS, CDR2 YYNGEE. The CDR3 nucleotides read TGTGCCAGCAGCGTCACGACTGGTATTAATGAGCAGTTCTTC. Its translation: CASSVTTGINEQFF.

V is TRBV30 and J is TRBJ2-2; maybe TRBD2 (5 bases). Germline values: CDR1 GTSNPN, CDR2 SVGIG (reference sequence). The CDR3 totals 15 residues. V lost 5 bases, J lost 1 base, and 14 bases lay in between. For the CDR3, the DNA is TGTGCCTGGGTACACGGAGGAATGAACACCGGGGAGCTGTTTTTT. It yields the protein CAWVHGGMNTGELFF.